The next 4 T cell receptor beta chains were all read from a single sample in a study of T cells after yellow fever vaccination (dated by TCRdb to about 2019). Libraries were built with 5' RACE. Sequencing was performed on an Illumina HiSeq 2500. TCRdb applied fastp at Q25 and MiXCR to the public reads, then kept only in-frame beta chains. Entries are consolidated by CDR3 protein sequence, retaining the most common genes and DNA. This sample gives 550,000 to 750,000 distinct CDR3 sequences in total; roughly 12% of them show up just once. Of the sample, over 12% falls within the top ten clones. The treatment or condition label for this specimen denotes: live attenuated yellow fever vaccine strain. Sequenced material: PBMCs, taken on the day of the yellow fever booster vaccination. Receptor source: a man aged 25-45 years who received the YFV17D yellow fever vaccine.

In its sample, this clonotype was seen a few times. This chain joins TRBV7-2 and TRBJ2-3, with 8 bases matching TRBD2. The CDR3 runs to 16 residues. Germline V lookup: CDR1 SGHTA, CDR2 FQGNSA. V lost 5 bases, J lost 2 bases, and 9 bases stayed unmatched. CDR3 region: CASSPLTAGVTDTQYF. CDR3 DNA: TGTGCCAGCAGCCCCTTGACAGCGGGGGTCACAGATACGCAGTATTTT. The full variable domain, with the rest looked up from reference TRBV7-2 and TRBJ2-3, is GAGVSQSPSNKVTEKGKDVELRCDPISGHTALYWYRQSLGQGLEFLIYFQGNSAPDKSGLPSDRFSAERTGGSVSTLTIQRTQQEDSAVYLCASSPLTAGVTDTQYFGPGTRLTVL.

This CDR3 is CASSQDWDVGNTIYF. The CDR3 region has the DNA TGTGCCAGCAGCCAAGATTGGGACGTAGGAAACACCATATATTTT. The chain couples TRBV3-1 to TRBJ1-3; D is possibly TRBD1 (5 bases). CDR3 size: 15 residues. The V gene lost 0 bases and the J gene lost 4 bases, with 10 bases spanning the gap. Looked up from germline, CDR1 is LGHDT and CDR2 is YNNKEL (reference sequence).

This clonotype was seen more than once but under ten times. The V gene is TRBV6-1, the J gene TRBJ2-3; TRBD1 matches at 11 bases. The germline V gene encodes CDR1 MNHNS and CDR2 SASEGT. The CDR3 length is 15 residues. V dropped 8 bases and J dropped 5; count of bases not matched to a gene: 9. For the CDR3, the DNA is TGTGCCAGCGAAACAGGACAGGGGGCGGAAGATACGCAGTATTTT. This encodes CASETGQGAEDTQYF.

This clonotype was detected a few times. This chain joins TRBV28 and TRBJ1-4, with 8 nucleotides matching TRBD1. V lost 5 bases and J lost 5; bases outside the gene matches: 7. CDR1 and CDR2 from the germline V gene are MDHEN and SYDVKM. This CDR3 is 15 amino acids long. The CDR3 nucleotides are TGTGCCAGCAGTCCCCTGCAGGGGGCAAATGAAAAACTGTTTTTT. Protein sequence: CASSPLQGANEKLFF.